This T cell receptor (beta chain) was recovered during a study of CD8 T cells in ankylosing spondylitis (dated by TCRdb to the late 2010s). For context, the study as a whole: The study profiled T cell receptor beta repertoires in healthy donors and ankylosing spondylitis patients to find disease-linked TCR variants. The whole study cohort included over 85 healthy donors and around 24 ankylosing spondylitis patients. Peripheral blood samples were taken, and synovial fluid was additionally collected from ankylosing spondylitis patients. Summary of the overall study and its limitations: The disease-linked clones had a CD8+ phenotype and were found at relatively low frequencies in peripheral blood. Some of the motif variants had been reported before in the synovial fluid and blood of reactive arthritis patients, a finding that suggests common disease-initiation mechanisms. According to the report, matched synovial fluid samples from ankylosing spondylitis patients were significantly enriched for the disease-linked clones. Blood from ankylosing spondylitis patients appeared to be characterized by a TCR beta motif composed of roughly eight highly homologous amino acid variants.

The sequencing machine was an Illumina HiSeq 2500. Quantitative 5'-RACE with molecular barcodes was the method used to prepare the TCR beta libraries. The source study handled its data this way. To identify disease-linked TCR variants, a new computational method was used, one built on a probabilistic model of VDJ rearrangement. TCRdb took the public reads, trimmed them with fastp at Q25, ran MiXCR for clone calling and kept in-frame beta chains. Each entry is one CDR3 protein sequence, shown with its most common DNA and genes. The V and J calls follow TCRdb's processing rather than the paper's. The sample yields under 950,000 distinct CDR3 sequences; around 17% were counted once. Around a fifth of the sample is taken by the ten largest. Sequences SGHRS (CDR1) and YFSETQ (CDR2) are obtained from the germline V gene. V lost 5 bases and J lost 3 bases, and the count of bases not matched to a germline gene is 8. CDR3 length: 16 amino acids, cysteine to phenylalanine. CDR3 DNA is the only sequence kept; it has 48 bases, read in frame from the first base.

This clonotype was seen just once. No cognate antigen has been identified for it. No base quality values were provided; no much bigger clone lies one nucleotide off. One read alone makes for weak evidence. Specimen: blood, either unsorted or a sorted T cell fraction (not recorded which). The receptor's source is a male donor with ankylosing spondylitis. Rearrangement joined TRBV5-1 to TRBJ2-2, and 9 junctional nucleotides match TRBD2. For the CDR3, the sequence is CASSSISGGYTGELFF. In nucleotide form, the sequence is TGCGCCAGCAGTTCGATTAGCGGGGGTTACACCGGGGAGCTGTTTTTT.